One and the same sample provided the 2 T cell receptor beta chains below, sequenced in a study of molecular identifiers for immune sequencing clone quantification. In TCRdb, the PCR reads were re-called with MiXCR into one record per CDR3 protein. The sample shows around 470,000 distinct CDR3 sequences, about a fifth of them seen only once. Sequenced material: naive CD8+ T cells from blood, with Jurkat cell RNA spiked in. Subset specified: FACS-sorted CD8+CD4-CCR7+CD45RA+ naive T cells. All receptors derive from a human donor in good health. Some libraries in this study had Jurkat cell RNA spiked in.

The chain uses TRBV7-9 and TRBJ2-1; either TRBD1 or TRBD2 may supply D (5 bases each). Trimming pared 1 base from V and 3 bases from J, leaving 13 bases between. Germline values: CDR1 SEHNR, CDR2 FQNEAQ (reference sequence). The CDR3 runs 16 residues. In nucleotides, the CDR3 is TGTGCCAGCAGCTTAGGAGGGGAATCTATCTACAATGAGCAGTTCTTC. It yields the protein CASSLGGESIYNEQFF.

This clonotype was observed a few times. The chain links TRBV27 to TRBJ2-5, with 9 positions matching TRBD2. Germline assignment: CDR1 MNHEY and CDR2 SMNVEV (reference sequence). V lost 1 base, J lost 5 bases, and 8 bases stayed unmatched. This CDR3 comprises 16 residues. CDR3 sequence: CASSLFGGGAGETQYF. In nucleotides, the CDR3 is TGTGCCAGCAGTTTATTTGGCGGGGGGGCCGGGGAGACCCAGTACTTC.